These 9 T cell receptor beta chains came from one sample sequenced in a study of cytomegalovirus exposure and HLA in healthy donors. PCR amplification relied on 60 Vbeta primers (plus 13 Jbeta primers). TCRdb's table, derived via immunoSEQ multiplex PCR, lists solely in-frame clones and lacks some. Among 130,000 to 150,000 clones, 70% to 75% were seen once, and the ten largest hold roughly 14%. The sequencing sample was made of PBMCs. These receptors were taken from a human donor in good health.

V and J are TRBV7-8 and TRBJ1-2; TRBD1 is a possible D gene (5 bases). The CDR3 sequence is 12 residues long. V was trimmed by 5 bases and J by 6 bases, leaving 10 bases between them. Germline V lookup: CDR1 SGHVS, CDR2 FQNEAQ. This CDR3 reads CASSPLGDGYTF. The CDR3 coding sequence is TGTGCCAGCAGCCCCTTAGGGGATGGCTACACCTTC.

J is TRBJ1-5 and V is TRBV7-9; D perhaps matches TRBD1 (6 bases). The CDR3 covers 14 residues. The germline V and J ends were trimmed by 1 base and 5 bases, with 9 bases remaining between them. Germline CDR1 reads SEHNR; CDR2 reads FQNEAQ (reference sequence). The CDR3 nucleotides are TGTGCCAGCAGCTTAGAAGGGGGTTATCAGCCCCAGCATTTT. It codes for CASSLEGGYQPQHF.

The CDR3 nucleotides are TGTGCTAGTGGTTTGAGCTCATACAATGAGCAGTTCTTC. Translation gives CASGLSSYNEQFF. The genes are TRBV12-5 and TRBJ2-1; D is undetermined. Germline CDR1 is LGHNT and CDR2 is FRNRAP. The CDR3 has 13 residues. Trimming left V 2 bases short and J 4 bases short, with 6 bases between.

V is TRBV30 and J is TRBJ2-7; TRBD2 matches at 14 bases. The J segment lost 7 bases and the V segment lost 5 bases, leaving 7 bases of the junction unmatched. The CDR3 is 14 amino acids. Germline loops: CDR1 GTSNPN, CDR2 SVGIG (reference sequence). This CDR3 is CAWSGLAGAREQYF. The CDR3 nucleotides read TGTGCCTGGTCGGGACTAGCGGGAGCTAGAGAGCAGTACTTC.

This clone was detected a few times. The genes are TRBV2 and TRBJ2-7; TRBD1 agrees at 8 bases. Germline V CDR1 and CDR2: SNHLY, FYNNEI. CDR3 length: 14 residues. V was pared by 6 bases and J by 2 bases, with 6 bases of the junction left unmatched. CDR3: CASRRQGLAYEQYF. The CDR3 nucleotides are TGTGCCAGCAGGCGACAGGGGCTGGCCTACGAGCAGTACTTC.

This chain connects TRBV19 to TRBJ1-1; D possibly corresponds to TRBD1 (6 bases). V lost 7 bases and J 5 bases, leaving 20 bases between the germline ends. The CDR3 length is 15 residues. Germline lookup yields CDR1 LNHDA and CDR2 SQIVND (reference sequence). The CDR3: CASIIRAGAKTEAFF. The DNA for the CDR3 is TGTGCCAGTATCATCAGGGCAGGGGCGAAGACTGAAGCTTTCTTT.

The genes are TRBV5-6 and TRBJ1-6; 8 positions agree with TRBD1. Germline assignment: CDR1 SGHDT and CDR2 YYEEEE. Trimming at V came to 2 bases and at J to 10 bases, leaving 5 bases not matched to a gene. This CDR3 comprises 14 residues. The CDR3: CASSFSGTGSPLHF. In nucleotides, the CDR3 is TGTGCCAGCAGCTTCTCAGGGACAGGATCACCCCTCCACTTT.

The CDR3 DNA is TGTGCCAGCAGGGATGGACAAAACAAAAACATTCAGTACTTC. This encodes CASRDGQNKNIQYF. The genes are TRBV6-6 and TRBJ2-4; D perhaps matches TRBD1 (5 bases). Deletions cut 6 bases from V and 3 bases from J, with 12 bases between. The length of the CDR3 is 14 residues. Germline values: CDR1 MNHNY, CDR2 SVGAGI (reference sequence).

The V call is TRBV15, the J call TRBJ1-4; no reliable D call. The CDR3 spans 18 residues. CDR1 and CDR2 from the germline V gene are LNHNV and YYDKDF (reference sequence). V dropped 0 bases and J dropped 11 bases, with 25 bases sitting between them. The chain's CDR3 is CATSRELPIGPGVWKLFF. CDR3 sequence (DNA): TGTGCCACCAGCAGAGAGCTCCCTATTGGGCCCGGGGTGTGGAAACTGTTTTTT.